The entry that follows covers one TCR beta chain sequence. Its antigen specificity is not known. Base qualities are not recorded, but no much larger clone differs from it by a single base. Genomic DNA was isolated from the sorted cells so that the TCRbeta CDR3 region could be sequenced. TCRbeta CDR3 regions were sequenced using the immunoSEQ Assay. Drawn from immuneACCESS, this table holds only the in-frame rearrangements with V and J called that TCRdb kept. Clones are partly lost; checked studies trace under half to an unresolved V gene and leave the rest unexplained. For this sample the table gives tens of thousands of clones, of which around 85% were detected only once. Roughly 13% of the sample goes to the ten largest clones. The CDR3 holds 14 amino acids from the cysteine to the phenylalanine. The entry retains the CDR3 DNA only, 42 bases that are in frame from base 1. The germline V gene encodes CDR1 MDHEN and CDR2 SYDVKM. V and J are truncated by 5 bases and 4 bases respectively, leaving an intervening sequence of 13 bases.

These data originate in a study of OX40 agonist ivuxolimab in advanced cancers. Background for the entire study: Ivuxolimab was a fully human IgG2 agonistic monoclonal antibody targeting the costimulatory receptor OX40 (CD134). Intravenous ivuxolimab was administered to patients every 2 weeks at six dose levels: 0.01, 0.1, 0.3, 1.5, 3 and 10 mg/kg. Among the roughly 50 dose-escalation patients, approximately 20 had hepatocellular carcinoma, about 15 melanoma, 9 renal cell carcinoma and 9 head and neck cancer. The dose-escalation cohort was almost 85% male with a mean age of roughly 60 years, ranging from about 23 to 85. Patients were allowed to have had prior anti-PD-1, anti-PD-L1 or anti-CTLA-4 therapy, and 30% to 50% of the dose-escalation patients had previously received checkpoint inhibitors. Partial responses were achieved by three dose-escalation patients, of whom one had hepatocellular carcinoma and two had cutaneous melanoma. The point of sequencing TCRbeta in the periphery was to test whether ivuxolimab changed TCR sequence diversity and drove clonal T-cell expansion. The paper covers the monotherapy dose-escalation part of the phase I ivuxolimab trial, which included N of about 51 patients. General findings and caveats noted by the study authors: At doses of 0.1 to 3.0 mg/kg, clonal expansion of both CD4+ and CD8+ T cells in blood was seen between baseline and week 6. Low levels of normalized T-cell clonal expansion were also shown by some nonresponding patients. Which antigens the clonally expanded peripheral T cells were specific for was not determined. After ivuxolimab, expanded clones were on average more numerous among CD8+ T cells than among CD4+ T cells. In the 0.1-3.0 mg/kg groups, partial responders had among the lowest normalized peripheral clonal expansion, particularly in CD8+ T cells.

Patients with autoimmune disease history or receiving systemic immunosuppression were excluded from the trial. Peripheral blood for TCR sequencing was drawn from every dose cohort at baseline, at cycle 4 day 1 and at cycle 7 day 1. The samples were drawn from a first-in-human, open-label, multicenter phase I dose-escalation trial of ivuxolimab. The trial enrolled adults with locally advanced or metastatic head and neck squamous cell, hepatocellular, melanoma or renal cell carcinoma. Before TCR sequencing, CD4+ T cells and CD8+ T cells from peripheral blood were sorted into separate populations. Sequenced material: CD4+ or CD8+ T cells sorted from blood, taken in a trial of the OX40 agonist ivuxolimab. Recombination linked TRBV28 to TRBJ2-3; possibly the D gene is TRBD1, per 6 matching bases. The source is an adult with an advanced solid tumor such as melanoma, head and neck, liver or kidney cancer. The CDR3 is CASSLVDSPDTQYF. The bases read TGTGCCAGCAGTCTCGTGGACAGCCCAGATACGCAGTATTTT.